Shown below are 5 T cell receptor beta chains from a single sample sequenced in a study of response to subunit inactivated influenza vaccine. TCRdb reanalysed the RT-PCR reads using MiXCR and keeps one entry per CDR3 protein. The sample yields 500,000 to 750,000 distinct CDR3 sequences, 14% seen once. The specimen was PBMCs from blood, collected 11 to 12 days after vaccination. These receptors were obtained from a man between 50 and 59 years old who received an inactivated influenza vaccine.

The chain couples TRBV7-2 to TRBJ2-5; the match to TRBD2 covers 9 bases. The CDR3 is 18 amino acids. The V gene end was trimmed by 0 bases and the J gene end by 5 bases; junction bases not matched to a gene: 13. The germline CDR1 and CDR2 sequences are SGHTA and FQGNSA. CDR3 DNA: TGTGCCAGCAGCTTAGCGATGGTAGCGGGAGTCCCGAGGGAGACCCAGTACTTC. This codes for CASSLAMVAGVPRETQYF.

Only a few counts were recorded for this clonotype. The gene calls are TRBV6-2 or TRBV6-3 and TRBJ2-3; D possibly corresponds to TRBD2 (6 bases). The germline gives CDR1 MNHEY, CDR2 SVGEGT. V was cut by 0 bases and J by 5 bases, with 24 bases left in between. There are 19 residues in the CDR3. This chain's CDR3 is CASSYSIIPGATAKDTQYF. In nucleotides, the CDR3 is TGTGCCAGCAGTTACTCGATCATTCCGGGAGCTACGGCGAAAGATACGCAGTATTTT.

This clonotype was detected only a few times. The rearrangement uses TRBV29-1 and TRBJ2-5, with D maybe TRBD1 (5 bases). Germline V CDR1 and CDR2: SQVTM, ANQGSEA. Deletions cut 6 bases from V and 4 bases from J, with 18 bases between. The CDR3 is 14 residues long. The CDR3 DNA reads TGCAGCGTCGATGGCGTTCGACAGTCAGAGACCCAGTACTTC. Protein sequence: CSVDGVRQSETQYF.

The chain has TRBV12-3 or TRBV12-4 and TRBJ2-4; a possible D gene is TRBD1 (6 bases). V was trimmed by 5 bases and J by 6 bases, leaving 11 bases between them. The CDR3 is 13 residues long. CDR3 sequence (DNA): TGTGCCAGCAGTGGGGGCAATAGAAACATTCAGTACTTC. Encoded protein: CASSGGNRNIQYF.

This clonotype was found a few times. V is TRBV20-1 and J is TRBJ2-1, with unresolved D. Germline V lookup: CDR1 DFQATT, CDR2 SNEGSKA (reference sequence). The CDR3 covers 12 residues. The V end was cut by 3 bases, the J end by 4 bases, with 7 bases between. CDR3 sequence reads: CSARNGYNEQFF. The CDR3 region has the DNA TGCAGTGCTAGGAACGGTTACAATGAGCAGTTCTTC.